The TCR beta chain described here comes from a study of cytomegalovirus exposure and HLA in healthy donors (dated by TCRdb to the late 2010s). Background on the whole study: A later analysis indicated that the roughly 130 validation repertoires were generated on the platform also employed for the approximately 700 repertoires of the first cohort. The aim of the study was to test whether cataloging public T cell receptors could identify signatures of past pathogen exposure. A separate validation cohort of roughly 110 different subjects was used in addition to the approximately 700-subject first cohort. To predict cytomegalovirus infection status, the study combined high-throughput TCR immunosequencing, statistical association of individual TCRs with disease status, and machine learning. Study-wide findings and limitations: In vitro tests confirmed that a few of the cytomegalovirus-associated TCR beta chains recognize cytomegalovirus antigens. In a later analysis, TCRs clustered in the first cohort were found to also tend to co-occur in the 130 or so validation repertoires, with about 94% of cluster scores above 0. In the study, 164 TCR beta chains were listed as associated with cytomegalovirus. The authors suggested that the approach could potentially be generalized to other disease states and immunological phenotypes. The validation cohort had no HLA typing available for a later analysis, so co-occurrence within that cohort was assessed over all 120 or so repertoires. In both the original and validation cohorts, the classifier was reported to diagnose cytomegalovirus status with high specificity and sensitivity. While some public TCRs were present in many individuals, most TCR sequences turned up only very rarely across donors.

Note on this clone: Its cognate antigen has yet to be identified. It has no much larger one-base neighbor in the sample; base qualities were not kept.

Separate from the approximately 700-subject first cohort, the validation cohort of about 120 subjects was the group to which the donors belonged. Libraries were made using the immunoSEQ multiplex PCR assay. In the source study's methods: A statistical classification framework was built for diagnosing cytomegalovirus status from the catalog of TCR beta chain sequences. The source is immuneACCESS, and TCRdb retained only in-frame sequences with V and J called. Part of the clones is not carried over; for the studies checked, unresolved V genes explain less than half of this, and the remainder is unexplained. That table furnishes V, J and clone size, whereas the DNA furnished D and trimming. For this sample there are 200,000 to 250,000 clones; around 90% appear just once. Jointly, the top ten make up roughly 2% of the sample. Source material: PBMCs. The TCR sequence derives from a woman under 30 in good health and CMV-seropositive.

The CDR3 has the sequence CASSLKEARGYEQYF. The DNA sequence is as follows: TGTGCCAGCAGTTTAAAAGAGGCGCGTGGCTACGAGCAGTACTTC. The rearranged chain carries TRBV27 and TRBJ2-7, with the D gene too uncertain to name. The CDR3 holds 15 amino acids from the cysteine to the phenylalanine. Only CDR3 DNA remains: 45 bases, in frame from the first base. V was cut back by 2 bases and J by 3 bases, leaving a gap of 14 bases between them. Per the germline V gene (reference sequence), MNHEY is the CDR1 and SMNVEV is the CDR2.